This is a list of T cell receptor beta chains from one sample in a study of monozygotic twins with inflammatory bowel disease. TCRdb re-called the 5' RACE reads; one entry per CDR3 protein, DNA not given. The sample's table shows some 170,000 distinct CDR3 sequences. Sequencing input: blood. The receptors derive from a human donor with ulcerative colitis or Crohn's disease, or a healthy co-twin of an affected twin (not recorded which). The CDR3 runs from the conserved cysteine through the conserved F or W.

v_gene,j_gene,CDR3aa
TRBV2,TRBJ2-1,CASSPDRAAQNEQFF
TRBV12-3/TRBV12-4,TRBJ1-1,CASTIDRRGTEAFF
TRBV30,TRBJ2-3,CAWSVERGKRTDTQYF
TRBV18,TRBJ2-3,CASSSLRTGPSTDTQYF
TRBV12-3/TRBV12-4,TRBJ2-7,CASSRTGGSEQYF
TRBV30,TRBJ2-7,CAWSVGNPYEQYF
TRBV10-3,TRBJ2-1,CAITGMSSNEQFF
TRBV6-6,TRBJ2-1,CASTRAGGVHEQFF
TRBV7-9,TRBJ2-2,CASSLGGLAAITGELFF
TRBV5-1,TRBJ1-1,CASSVGQGGEAFF
TRBV29-1,TRBJ2-1,CSVGSQLAYNEQFF
TRBV3-1,TRBJ2-1,CASSPREVYNEQFF
TRBV7-2,TRBJ2-7,CASSFQYYEQYF
TRBV5-1,TRBJ2-1,CASSPDGQGAREQFF
TRBV29-1,TRBJ2-5,CSACPPTGPQETQYF
TRBV5-4,TRBJ2-1,CASSLRGAGLNEQFF
TRBV7-6,TRBJ2-1,CASSSTRGRGWYDNEQFF
TRBV30,TRBJ1-5,CAWSQTGVKVGNQPQHF